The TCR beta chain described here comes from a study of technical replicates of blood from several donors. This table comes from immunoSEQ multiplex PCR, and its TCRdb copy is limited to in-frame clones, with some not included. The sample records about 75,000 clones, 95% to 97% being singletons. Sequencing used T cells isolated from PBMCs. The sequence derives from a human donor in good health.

The CDR3 here is CASSYSRRNTEAFF. The CDR3, as DNA: TGTGCCAGCAGTTACTCGAGGCGGAACACTGAAGCTTTCTTT. The gene calls are TRBV6-5 and TRBJ1-1; D call uncertain. The germline V and J ends were trimmed by 0 bases and 1 base, with 6 bases remaining between them. CDR3 length equals 14 residues. Germline V gene lookup returns CDR1 MNHEY and CDR2 SVGAGI.